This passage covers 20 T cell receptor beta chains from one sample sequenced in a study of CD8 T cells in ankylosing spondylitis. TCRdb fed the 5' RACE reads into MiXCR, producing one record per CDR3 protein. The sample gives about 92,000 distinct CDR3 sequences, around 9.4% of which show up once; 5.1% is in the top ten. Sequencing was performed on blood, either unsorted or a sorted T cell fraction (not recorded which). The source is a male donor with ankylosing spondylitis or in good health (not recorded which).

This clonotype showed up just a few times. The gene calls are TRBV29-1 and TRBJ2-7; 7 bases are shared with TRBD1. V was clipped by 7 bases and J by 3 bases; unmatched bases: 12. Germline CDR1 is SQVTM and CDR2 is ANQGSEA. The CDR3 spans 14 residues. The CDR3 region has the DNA TGCAGCGCTACTTTCCGGGACAGTCTCTACGAGCAGTACTTC. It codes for CSATFRDSLYEQYF.

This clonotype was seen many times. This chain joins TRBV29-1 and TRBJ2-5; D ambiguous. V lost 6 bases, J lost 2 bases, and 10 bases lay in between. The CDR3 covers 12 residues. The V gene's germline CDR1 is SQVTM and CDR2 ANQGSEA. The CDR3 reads CSVQSQQETQYF. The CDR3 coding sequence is TGCAGCGTCCAATCCCAACAAGAGACCCAGTACTTC.

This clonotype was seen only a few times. The CDR3 spells CASSLPTADLSYEQYF. In nucleotides, the CDR3 is TGTGCCAGCAGTTTGCCCACAGCGGATCTCTCCTACGAGCAGTACTTC. The V and J genes are TRBV28 and TRBJ2-7; TRBD2 might be the D (5 bases). The germline gives CDR1 MDHEN, CDR2 SYDVKM. Trimming shortened V by 3 bases and J by 0 bases, and 15 bases separated the two germline ends. This CDR3 comprises 16 residues.

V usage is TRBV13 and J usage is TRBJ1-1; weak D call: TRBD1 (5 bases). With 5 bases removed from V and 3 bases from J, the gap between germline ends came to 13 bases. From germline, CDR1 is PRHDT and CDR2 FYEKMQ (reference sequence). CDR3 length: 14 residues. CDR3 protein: CASSRHAGDTEAFF. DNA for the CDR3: TGTGCCAGCAGCCGACACGCGGGGGACACTGAAGCTTTCTTT.

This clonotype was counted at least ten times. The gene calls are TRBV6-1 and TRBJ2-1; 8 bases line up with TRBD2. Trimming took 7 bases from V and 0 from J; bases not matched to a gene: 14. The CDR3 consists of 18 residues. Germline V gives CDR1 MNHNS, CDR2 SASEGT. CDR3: CASTLPFGRESSYNEQFF. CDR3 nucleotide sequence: TGTGCCAGCACCCTCCCTTTCGGGAGGGAGAGCTCCTACAATGAGCAGTTCTTC.

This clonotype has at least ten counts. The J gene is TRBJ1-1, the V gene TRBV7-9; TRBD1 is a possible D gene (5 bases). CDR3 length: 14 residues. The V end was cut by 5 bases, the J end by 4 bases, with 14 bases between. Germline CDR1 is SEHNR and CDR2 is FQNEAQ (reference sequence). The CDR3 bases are TGTGCCAGCAGCGGGGGAAGGGGCATCACTGAAGCTTTCTTT. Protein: CASSGGRGITEAFF.

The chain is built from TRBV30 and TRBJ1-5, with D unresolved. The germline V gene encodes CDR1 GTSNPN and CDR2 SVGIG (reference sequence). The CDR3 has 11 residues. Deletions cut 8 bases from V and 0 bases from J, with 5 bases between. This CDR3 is CAGNSNQPQHF. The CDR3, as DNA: TGTGCCGGGAATAGCAATCAGCCCCAGCATTTT. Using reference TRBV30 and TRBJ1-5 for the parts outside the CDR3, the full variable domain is SQTIHQWPATLVQPVGSPLSLECTVEGTSNPNLYWYRQAAGRGLQLLFYSVGIGQISSEVPQNLSASRPQDRQFILSSKKLLLSDSGFYLCAGNSNQPQHFGDGTRLSIL.

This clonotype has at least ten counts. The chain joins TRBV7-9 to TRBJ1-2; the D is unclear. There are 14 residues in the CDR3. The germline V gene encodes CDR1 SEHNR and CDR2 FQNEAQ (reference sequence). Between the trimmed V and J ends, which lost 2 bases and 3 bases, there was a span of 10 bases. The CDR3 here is CASSLLVGYYGYTF. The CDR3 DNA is TGTGCCAGCAGCTTACTCGTCGGGTACTATGGCTACACCTTC.

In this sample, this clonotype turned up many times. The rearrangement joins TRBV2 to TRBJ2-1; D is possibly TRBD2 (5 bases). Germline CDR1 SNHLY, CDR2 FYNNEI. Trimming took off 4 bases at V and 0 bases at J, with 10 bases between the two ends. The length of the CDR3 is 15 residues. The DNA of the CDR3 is TGTGCCAGCAGTGGCCCGGGGAGCTCCTACAATGAGCAGTTCTTC. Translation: CASSGPGSSYNEQFF. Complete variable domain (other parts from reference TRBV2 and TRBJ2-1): EPEVTQTPSHQVTQMGQEVILRCVPISNHLYFYWYRQILGQKVEFLVSFYNNEISEKSEIFDDQFSVERPDGSNFTLKIRSTKLEDSAMYFCASSGPGSSYNEQFFGPGTRLTVL.

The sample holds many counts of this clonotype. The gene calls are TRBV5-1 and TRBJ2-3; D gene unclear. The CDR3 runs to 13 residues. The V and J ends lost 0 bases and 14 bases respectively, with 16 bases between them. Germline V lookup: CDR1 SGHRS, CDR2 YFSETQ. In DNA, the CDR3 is TGCGCCAGCAGCTTGGAGGTGGGTCCCCCCCGGTATTTT. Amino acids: CASSLEVGPPRYF.

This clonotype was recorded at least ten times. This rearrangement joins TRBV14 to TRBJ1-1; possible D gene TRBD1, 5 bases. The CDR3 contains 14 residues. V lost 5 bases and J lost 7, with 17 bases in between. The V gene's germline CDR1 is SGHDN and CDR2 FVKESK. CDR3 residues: CASSKVGAADEAFF. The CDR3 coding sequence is TGTGCCAGCAGCAAGGTAGGGGCGGCGGATGAAGCTTTCTTT. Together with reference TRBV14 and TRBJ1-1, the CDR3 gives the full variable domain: EAGVTQFPSHSVIEKGQTVTLRCDPISGHDNLYWYRRVMGKEIKFLLHFVKESKQDESGMPNNRFLAERTGGTYSTLKVQPAELEDSGVYFCASSKVGAADEAFFGQGTRLTVV.

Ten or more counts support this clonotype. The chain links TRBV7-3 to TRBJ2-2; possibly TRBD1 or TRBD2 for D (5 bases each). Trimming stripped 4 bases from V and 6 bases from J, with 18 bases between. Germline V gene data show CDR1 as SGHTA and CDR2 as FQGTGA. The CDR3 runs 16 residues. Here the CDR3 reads CASSYPTAKGPGELFF. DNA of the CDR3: TGTGCCAGCAGCTACCCTACCGCGAAGGGACCCGGGGAGCTGTTTTTT.

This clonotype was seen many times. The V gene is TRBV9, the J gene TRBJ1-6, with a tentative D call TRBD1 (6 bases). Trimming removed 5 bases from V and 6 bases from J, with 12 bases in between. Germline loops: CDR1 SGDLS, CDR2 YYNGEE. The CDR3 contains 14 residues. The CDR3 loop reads CASSQEGVNSPLHF. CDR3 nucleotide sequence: TGTGCCAGCAGTCAAGAGGGGGTTAATTCACCCCTCCACTTT.

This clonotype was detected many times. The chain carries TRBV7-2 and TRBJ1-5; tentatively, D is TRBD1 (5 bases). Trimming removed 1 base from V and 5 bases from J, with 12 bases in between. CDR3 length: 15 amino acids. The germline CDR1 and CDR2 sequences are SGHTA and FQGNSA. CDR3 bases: TGTGCCAGCAGCTTAGGGGCAGGGATAGATCAGCCCCAGCATTTT. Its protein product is CASSLGAGIDQPQHF.

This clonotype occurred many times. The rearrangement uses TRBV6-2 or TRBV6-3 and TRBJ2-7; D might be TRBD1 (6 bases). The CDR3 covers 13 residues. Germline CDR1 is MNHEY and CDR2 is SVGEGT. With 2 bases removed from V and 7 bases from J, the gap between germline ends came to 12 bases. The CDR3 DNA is TGTGCCAGCAGTTACCTGGGGGCGTTTGAGCAGTACTTC. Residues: CASSYLGAFEQYF.

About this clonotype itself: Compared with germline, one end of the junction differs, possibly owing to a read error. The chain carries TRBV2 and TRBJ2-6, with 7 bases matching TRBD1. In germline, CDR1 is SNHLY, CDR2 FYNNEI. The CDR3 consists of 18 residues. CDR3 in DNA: TGTACCAGCAGGGACGGACAGGTCTACTTCTCTGGGGCCAACGTCCTGACTTTC. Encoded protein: CTSRDGQVYFSGANVLTF. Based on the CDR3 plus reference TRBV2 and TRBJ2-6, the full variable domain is EPEVTQTPSHQVTQMGQEVILRCVPISNHLYFYWYRQILGQKVEFLVSFYNNEISEKSEIFDDQFSVERPDGSNFTLKIRSTKLEDSAMYFCTSRDGQVYFSGANVLTFGAGSRLTVL.

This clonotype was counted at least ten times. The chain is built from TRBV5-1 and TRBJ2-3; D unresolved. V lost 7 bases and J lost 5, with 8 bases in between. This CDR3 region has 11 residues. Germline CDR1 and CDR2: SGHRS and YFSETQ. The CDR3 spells CASHLGDTQYF. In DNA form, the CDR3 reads TGCGCCAGCCACCTTGGAGATACGCAGTATTTT.

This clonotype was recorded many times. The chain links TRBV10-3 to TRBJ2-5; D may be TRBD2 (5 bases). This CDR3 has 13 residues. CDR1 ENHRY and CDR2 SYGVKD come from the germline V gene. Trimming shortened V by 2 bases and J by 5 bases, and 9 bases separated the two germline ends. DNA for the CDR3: TGTGCCATCAGTGAGAGGGAGAGGGAGACCCAGTACTTC. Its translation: CAISERERETQYF.

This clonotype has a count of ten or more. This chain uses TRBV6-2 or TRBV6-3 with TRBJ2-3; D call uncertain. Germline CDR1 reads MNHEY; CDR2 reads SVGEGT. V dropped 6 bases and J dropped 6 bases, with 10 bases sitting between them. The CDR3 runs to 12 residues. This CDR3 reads CASSSLQDTQYF. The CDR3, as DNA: TGTGCCAGCAGCTCCCTTCAGGATACGCAGTATTTT.

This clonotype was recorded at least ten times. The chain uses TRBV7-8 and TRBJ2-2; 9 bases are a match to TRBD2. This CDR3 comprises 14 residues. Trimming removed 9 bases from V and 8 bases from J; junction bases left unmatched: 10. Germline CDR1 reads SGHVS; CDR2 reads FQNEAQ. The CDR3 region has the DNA TGTGCCAGTTCCGCGGTAGCGGGGGCTGGGGAGCTGTTTTTT. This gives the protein CASSAVAGAGELFF.